This T cell receptor (beta chain) was sequenced for a study of blood T cell repertoires in COVID-19. The wider study: Acute and convalescent COVID-19 specimens originated in the United States, Italy and Spain. Nucleic acid was either cDNA or gDNA, and it came from T cells, B-cell-depleted T cells, or PBMCs.

Using immunoSEQ multiplex PCR, the repertoire was profiled, and TCRdb retains in-frame clones only, with some absent. The data show fewer than 130,000 clones, with just over 75% seen just once and around 3.5% held by the top ten. V shed 5 bases and J 3 bases; nucleotides not matched to a gene: 10. The V gene's germline CDR1 is SGHTA and CDR2 FQGNSA. The CDR3 runs to 15 residues. Sequenced: peripheral blood. The rearrangement uses TRBV7-2 and TRBJ2-7; 7 positions match TRBD2. This TCR was recovered from a woman over 75 with acute or convalescent COVID-19. The CDR3 DNA sequence: TGTGCCAGCAGCGCCTACTCCGGGACTAACTACGAGCAGTACTTC. Its protein is CASSAYSGTNYEQYF. Combining the CDR3 with reference TRBV7-2 and TRBJ2-7 gives the whole variable domain GAGVSQSPSNKVTEKGKDVELRCDPISGHTALYWYRQSLGQGLEFLIYFQGNSAPDKSGLPSDRFSAERTGGSVSTLTIQRTQQEDSAVYLCASSAYSGTNYEQYFGPGTRLTVT.